The clone carrying this TCR beta chain appeared a single time. The CDR3 runs to 13 residues. V dropped 2 bases and J dropped 2 bases, with 8 bases sitting between them. Germline V gene sequence: CDR1 SGDLS, CDR2 YYNGEE. The data belong to a study of shared clonotypes between healthy human individuals. Study-level background: Aged 18 to 49, the donors were a couple of women and a few men. Three CD4 naive, three CD4 memory, two CD8 naive and one CD8 memory plate were used per donor.

CD8 cells regarded as naive lacked CD45RO, were positively chosen for CCR7, and omitted terminally differentiated effector memory CD45RA+ cells. Profiling relied on immunoSEQ multiplex PCR, and the TCRdb table lists in-frame clones only, not all of them. The sample consists of 800,000 or so clones, just over 95% of them appearing once. This chain uses TRBV9 with TRBJ2-7; D is perhaps TRBD1 or TRBD2 (5 bases each). The sample was naive CD8+ T cells sorted from blood. The clonotype comes from a man in his thirties or forties in good health. CDR3 in amino acids: CASSVRDPYEQYF. CDR3 coding DNA: TGTGCCAGCAGCGTCCGGGACCCCTACGAGCAGTACTTC. Variable domain in full (rest from reference TRBV9 and TRBJ2-7): DSGVTQTPKHLITATGQRVTLRCSPRSGDLSVYWYQQSLDQGLQFLIQYYNGEERAKGNILERFSAQQFPDLHSELNLSSLELGDSALYFCASSVRDPYEQYFGPGTRLTVT.